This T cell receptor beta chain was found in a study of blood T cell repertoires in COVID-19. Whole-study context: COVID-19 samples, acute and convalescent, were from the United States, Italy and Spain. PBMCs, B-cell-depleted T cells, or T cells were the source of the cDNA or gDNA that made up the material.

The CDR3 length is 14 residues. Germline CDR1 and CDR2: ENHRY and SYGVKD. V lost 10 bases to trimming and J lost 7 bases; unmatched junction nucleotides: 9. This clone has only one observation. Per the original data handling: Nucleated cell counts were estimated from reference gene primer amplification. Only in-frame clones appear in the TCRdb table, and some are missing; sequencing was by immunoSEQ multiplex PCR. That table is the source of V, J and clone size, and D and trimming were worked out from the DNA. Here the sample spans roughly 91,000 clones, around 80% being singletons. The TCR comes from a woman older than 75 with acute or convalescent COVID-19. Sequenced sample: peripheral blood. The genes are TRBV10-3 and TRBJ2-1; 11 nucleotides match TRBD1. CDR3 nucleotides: TGTGCCACCCTCTCCGGGACAGGGGGGAATGAGCAGTTCTTC. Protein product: CATLSGTGGNEQFF.